This T cell receptor (beta chain) was sequenced for a study of T cells in Graves' hyperthyroidism and ophthalmopathy. TCR beta CDR3 sequences were amplified from RNA transcripts. HTBI primers were the set used in a first-round RT-PCR of the TCR CDR3. Each CDR3 protein is one row after TCRdb ran MiXCR on the multiplex PCR reads. The sample lists hundreds of thousands of distinct CDR3 sequences, around 15% occurring once. Trimming took 7 bases from V and 2 from J; bases not matched to a gene: 24. CDR3 length: 21 amino acids. The hyperthyroidism patients had all been newly diagnosed, and their disease duration was under 2 months. Their ages ranged from 18 to 65 years. This clonotype has only a few counts.

The clonotype originates from a woman between 18 and 29 years old with Graves' hyperthyroidism. The rearrangement joins TRBV12-3 or TRBV12-4 to TRBJ2-2, with TRBD2 matching 8 bases. Sequencing was done on a sample of blood. The CDR3 DNA is TGTGCCAGCAACCCCCTTCGACAGGTGGGGATAGCGGGACAAAACACCGGGGAGCTGTTTTTT. This translates into CASNPLRQVGIAGQNTGELFF.